The clone carrying this T cell receptor (beta chain) has just a few counts. This specimen comes from a study of T cell repertoires in MIS-A myocarditis. Method: immunoSEQ multiplex PCR; TCRdb's copy keeps in-frame clones and lacks some. Of roughly 6,600 clones in the sample, around four fifths are singletons; the top ten hold approximately 19%. This CDR3 spans 15 amino acids. Looked up from germline, CDR1 is SGHDT and CDR2 is YYEEEE. With V trimmed by 4 bases and J by 2 bases, 5 bases remained unmatched. The chain uses TRBV5-6 and TRBJ1-4; TRBD1 agrees at 7 bases. The clonotype originates from a man in his late teens or twenties with fulminant myocarditis from multisystem inflammatory syndrome in adults (MIS-A) after COVID-19. Sequencing was done on a sample of right inferior lung lobe tissue obtained at autopsy. The chain's CDR3 is CASSGPTGTNEKLFF. The DNA of the CDR3 is TGTGCCAGCAGCGGACCGACAGGGACTAATGAAAAACTGTTTTTT.